A single T cell receptor beta chain is shown here with its context. This sample was included in a study of cytomegalovirus exposure and HLA in healthy donors. CDR3 length equals 13 residues. Trimming cost V 3 bases and J 3 bases, with 8 bases left between them. CDR1 ENHRY and CDR2 SYGVKD come from the germline V gene. PCR primers comprised 60 Vbeta and 13 Jbeta primers. The method was immunoSEQ multiplex PCR; TCRdb's version includes in-frame clones alone and lacks a portion of them. The sample yields under 200,000 clones, approximately 82% seen once. The receptor was derived from a male donor in good health and CMV-seronegative. Specimen: PBMCs. This sequence joins TRBV10-3 and TRBJ1-2, with a tentative D call TRBD1 (5 bases). The CDR3 spells CAISEPGDYGYTF. The DNA for the CDR3 is TGTGCCATCAGTGAACCGGGGGACTATGGCTACACCTTC.